These 32 T cell receptor beta chains were all obtained from the same sample, sequenced in a study of graft-versus-host responses after intestinal transplantation. Their recognized antigens are unknown. The protocol was immunoSEQ multiplex PCR, while the TCRdb copy is restricted to in-frame clones and leaves out a portion. The sample shows about 120,000 clones, about 93% of them seen only once. This specimen was unstimulated CD4+ T cells sorted from spleen or lymph node cells, taken before intestinal transplant. These receptors all stem from a human donor who received an intestinal transplant.

V gene TRBV5-1 combines with J gene TRBJ2-3; D gene uncertain. The V and J ends lost 0 bases and 5 bases respectively, with 13 bases between them. Germline loops: CDR1 SGHRS, CDR2 YFSETQ. There are 15 residues in the CDR3. CDR3 sequence: CASSLGGPTEDTQYF. The CDR3 DNA reads as TGCGCCAGCAGCTTGGGAGGCCCTACAGAAGATACGCAGTATTTT.

The CDR3 DNA is TGTGCCAGCTCACCGAGGACAGGGGGACACGGGCGAGGCTACACCTTC. Its protein is CASSPRTGGHGRGYTF. This rearrangement joins TRBV18 to TRBJ1-2; TRBD1 agrees at 10 bases. The CDR3 consists of 16 residues. Germline CDR1 and CDR2: KGHSH and LQKENI. The V and J ends lost 3 bases and 8 bases, in that order; junction bases with no gene match: 12.

The chain employs TRBV6-5 and TRBJ1-2; tentatively, D is TRBD1 (5 bases). CDR1 and CDR2 from the germline V gene are MNHEY and SVGAGI. CDR3 length: 15 amino acids. V dropped 4 bases and J dropped 3 bases, with 15 bases sitting between them. The CDR3 protein is CASSSSQGSYYGYTF. CDR3 nucleotide sequence: TGTGCCAGCAGTTCTAGTCAGGGTTCCTACTATGGCTACACCTTC.

The J gene is TRBJ2-2, the V gene TRBV11-3; TRBD2 agrees at 15 bases. V lost 5 bases, J lost 3 bases, and 4 bases stayed unmatched. Germline V gene sequence: CDR1 SGHNT, CDR2 YENEEA. The CDR3 has 17 residues. The CDR3 spells CASSEGLAGGHTGELFF. The CDR3 DNA follows: TGTGCCAGCAGCGAGGGACTAGCGGGAGGTCACACCGGGGAGCTGTTTTTT.

The J gene is TRBJ1-1, the V gene TRBV9; D is unclear. Germline-derived CDR1 and CDR2 are SGDLS and YYNGEE. V was pared by 0 bases and J by 1 base, with 7 bases between. The CDR3 has 14 amino acids. In DNA form, the CDR3 reads TGTGCCAGCAGCGTAGCTGCCAAGAACACTGAAGCTTTCTTT. Translation gives CASSVAAKNTEAFF.

The J gene is TRBJ2-1, the V gene TRBV2; 13 bases agree with TRBD2. Germline V gene data show CDR1 as SNHLY and CDR2 as FYNNEI. The CDR3 spans 16 residues. J was trimmed by 2 bases and V by 5 bases; bases with no gene match: 3. The CDR3 here is CASSLTSGRTYNEQFF. CDR3 in DNA: TGTGCCAGCAGTTTGACTAGCGGGAGGACCTACAATGAGCAGTTCTTC. Filled out from reference TRBV2 and TRBJ2-1, the complete variable domain reads EPEVTQTPSHQVTQMGQEVILRCVPISNHLYFYWYRQILGQKVEFLVSFYNNEISEKSEIFDDQFSVERPDGSNFTLKIRSTKLEDSAMYFCASSLTSGRTYNEQFFGPGTRLTVL.

A few counts support this clone. The V gene is TRBV6-6, the J gene TRBJ1-1; TRBD1 matches at 7 bases. The CDR3 is 14 residues long. V was pared by 5 bases and J by 1 base, with 4 bases of the junction left unmatched. Per germline, CDR1 MNHNY and CDR2 SVGAGI (reference sequence). The CDR3 sequence: CASSETGRNTEAFF. The CDR3 DNA sequence: TGTGCCAGCAGTGAGACAGGGAGGAACACTGAAGCTTTCTTT.

The chain recombines TRBV6-1 with TRBJ2-7; tentative D call: TRBD1 (6 bases). Germline CDR1 is MNHNS and CDR2 is SASEGT. This CDR3 comprises 13 residues. The V end lost 10 bases, the J end lost 4 bases, and 17 bases lay between the germline ends. The CDR3 bases are TGTGCCATCGCCCGGGACATCCCGTACGAGCAGTACTTC. Protein: CAIARDIPYEQYF.

The DNA of the CDR3 is TGTGCCAGCATGAGGGGCGAGGGCTACACCTTC. This sequence encodes CASMRGEGYTF. The chain employs TRBV6-1 and TRBJ1-2, with a possible D match to TRBD1 (5 bases). Germline V CDR1 and CDR2: MNHNS, SASEGT. The ends were cut back, 7 bases at V and 8 bases at J, with 11 bases in the middle. The CDR3 covers 11 residues.

The rearrangement uses TRBV6-5 and TRBJ2-7; the match to TRBD2 covers 13 bases. Germline V lookup: CDR1 MNHEY, CDR2 SVGAGI. CDR3 length: 15 residues. The V segment lost 7 bases and the J segment 5 bases; nucleotides outside the gene matches: 8. Here the CDR3 DNA reads TGTGCCAGCACTAGGACTAGCGGGAGACCCCACGAGCAGTACTTC. Translation: CASTRTSGRPHEQYF.

Concerning this clone: Other nucleotide sequences in the sample specify the same CDR3. The J gene is TRBJ2-2, the V gene TRBV5-4; a weak D match, TRBD2 (5 bases). Germline-derived CDR1 and CDR2 are SGHNT and YYREEE (reference sequence). Trimming took 4 bases from V and 2 from J, leaving 6 bases between them. This CDR3 comprises 13 residues. The CDR3 sequence: CASSEGNTGELFF. CDR3 sequence (DNA): TGTGCCAGCAGCGAGGGCAACACCGGGGAGCTGTTTTTT.

This clone appeared a few times. This chain uses TRBV19 with TRBJ2-7, with TRBD2 matching 8 bases. Looked up from germline, CDR1 is LNHDA and CDR2 is SQIVND (reference sequence). The V segment lost 5 bases and the J segment 5 bases; nucleotides outside the gene matches: 11. The CDR3 loop spans 15 amino acids. The CDR3 nucleotides are TGTGCCAGTAGTGCAACGGGACTAGTAAGACACGAGCAGTACTTC. Protein sequence: CASSATGLVRHEQYF.

In its sample, this clone was seen once. Other nucleotide sequences in the sample specify the same CDR3. The chain couples TRBV19 to TRBJ2-7, with TRBD1 matching over 8 bases. The CDR3 consists of 15 residues. Germline V CDR1 and CDR2: LNHDA, SQIVND (reference sequence). Trimming cost V 4 bases and J 4 bases; bases outside gene matches: 9. CDR3 residues: CASSRSRGQGYEQYF. CDR3 coding DNA: TGTGCCAGTAGTAGGTCTCGTGGACAGGGTTACGAGCAGTACTTC.

This clone was seen only a few times. The gene calls are TRBV10-3 and TRBJ2-7; D may correspond to TRBD1 or TRBD2 (5 bases each). The CDR3 contains 15 residues. From germline, CDR1 is ENHRY and CDR2 SYGVKD. The ends were cut back, 0 bases at V and 7 bases at J, with 16 bases in the middle. CDR3 protein: CAISESGAEVREQYF. The DNA of the CDR3 is TGTGCCATCAGTGAGTCCGGGGCTGAGGTGCGGGAGCAGTACTTC.

This clone was seen once. The chain has TRBV19 and TRBJ2-5, with TRBD2 identical over 11 bases. Germline CDR1 LNHDA, CDR2 SQIVND (reference sequence). CDR3 length: 16 amino acids. V was clipped by 5 bases and J by 2 bases; unmatched bases: 7. The CDR3 sequence is CASSSAGTSGQETQYF. CDR3 sequence (DNA): TGTGCCAGTAGTTCAGCCGGGACTAGCGGACAAGAGACCCAGTACTTC.

The V and J genes are TRBV5-4 and TRBJ2-3; D possibly uses TRBD1 or TRBD2 (5 bases each). V gave up 4 bases and J gave up 1 base, with 19 bases separating them. The CDR3 extends over 17 amino acids. Germline CDR1 is SGHNT and CDR2 is YYREEE (reference sequence). CDR3: CASSRTTLVGGTDTQYF. CDR3 nucleotide sequence: TGTGCCAGCAGCCGGACGACCTTAGTGGGGGGCACAGATACGCAGTATTTT.

This clone was seen just once. J is TRBJ2-1 and V is TRBV6-5; D remains ambiguous. CDR3 length equals 11 residues. V dropped 6 bases and J dropped 10 bases, with 10 bases sitting between them. Looked up from germline, CDR1 is MNHEY and CDR2 is SVGAGI. The CDR3 sequence: CASSDGPEQFF. Written as DNA, the CDR3 is TGTGCCAGCAGCGATGGACCCGAGCAGTTCTTC.

The chain is built from TRBV11-3 and TRBJ2-2; D gene uncertain. The length of the CDR3 is 15 residues. Germline loops: CDR1 SGHNT, CDR2 YENEEA. V was cut by 5 bases and J by 3 bases, with 13 bases left in between. CDR3 bases: TGTGCCAGCAGCCCCGAGCCCTACTACACCGGGGAGCTGTTTTTT. It translates to CASSPEPYYTGELFF.

J is TRBJ1-5 and V is TRBV28; possible D gene TRBD1, 5 bases. This CDR3 comprises 15 residues. V was clipped by 7 bases and J by 1 base, with 14 bases between them. Germline V lookup: CDR1 MDHEN, CDR2 SYDVKM. CDR3 DNA sequence: TGTGCCAGCAATTCGCAGGGCGCGAGCAATCAGCCCCAGCATTTT. Protein: CASNSQGASNQPQHF. The variable domain in full, with the rest retrieved from reference TRBV28 and TRBJ1-5, is DVKVTQSSRYLVKRTGEKVFLECVQDMDHENMFWYRQDPGLGLRLIYFSYDVKMKEKGDIPEGYSVSREKKERFSLILESASTNQTSMYLCASNSQGASNQPQHFGDGTRLSIL.

This clone was picked up one time. The rearrangement links TRBV11-2 to TRBJ2-5; TRBD1 is a possible D gene (6 bases). In germline, CDR1 is SGHAT, CDR2 FQNNGV. There are 16 residues in the CDR3. Trimming stripped 1 base from V and 5 bases from J, with 17 bases between. The CDR3 region is CASSLVARGWSETQYF. In nucleotides, the CDR3 is TGTGCCAGCAGCTTAGTGGCCAGGGGATGGTCCGAGACCCAGTACTTC.

A word on this clone: The junction differs from germline at one of its ends, possibly a read error. This chain links TRBV20-1 with TRBJ2-5; unclear D gene. The CDR3 covers 11 residues. Germline V gene data show CDR1 as DFQATT and CDR2 as SNEGSKA (reference sequence). CDR3 nucleotides: TGCAGTGCTGGGTTCCAACAGACCCAGTACTTC. It is translated as CSAGFQQTQYF.

The V call is TRBV15, the J call TRBJ2-5; TRBD2 agrees at 7 bases. V lost 5 bases and J lost 4; bases outside the gene matches: 4. Germline values: CDR1 LNHNV, CDR2 YYDKDF (reference sequence). This CDR3 region has 13 residues. CDR3 loop: CATSGGERETQYF. Here the CDR3 DNA reads TGTGCCACCAGCGGGGGGGAGCGAGAGACCCAGTACTTC.

The rearrangement uses TRBV6-1 and TRBJ1-5; D unclear. Looked up from germline, CDR1 is MNHNS and CDR2 is SASEGT. Trimming took 4 bases from V and 2 from J, leaving 6 bases between them. CDR3 length: 13 amino acids. CDR3: CASSGEGNQPQHF. The CDR3 DNA sequence: TGTGCCAGCAGTGGAGAGGGCAATCAGCCCCAGCATTTT.

V gene TRBV5-4 combines with J gene TRBJ2-3; no clear D gene. The germline V gene has CDR1 SGHNT and CDR2 YYREEE (reference sequence). The V and J ends lost 0 bases and 0 bases respectively, with 5 bases between them. This CDR3 contains 14 residues. The CDR3 coding sequence is TGTGCCAGCAGCTTGGCCGTCAGCACAGATACGCAGTATTTT. Amino acid sequence: CASSLAVSTDTQYF.

This clone was seen just once. The CDR3 carries no conserved terminal phenylalanine or tryptophan, so it likely arises from a read error. V and J are TRBV7-9 and TRBJ2-7; 12 bases agree with TRBD2. There are 16 residues in the CDR3. Germline V gene sequence: CDR1 SEHNR, CDR2 FQNEAQ (reference sequence). Trimming at V came to 1 base and at J to 1 base, leaving 2 bases not matched to a gene. CDR3: CASSLELAGGSYEQYL. The DNA of the CDR3 is TGTGCCAGCAGCTTAGAACTAGCGGGAGGATCCTACGAGCAGTACCTC.

The gene calls are TRBV5-1 and TRBJ2-3; D is perhaps TRBD2 (6 bases). Germline V gives CDR1 SGHRS, CDR2 YFSETQ. Between the trimmed V and J ends, which lost 1 base and 0 bases, there was a span of 12 bases. This CDR3 spans 16 amino acids. This chain's CDR3 is CASSLTSGGSTDTQYF. As DNA, the CDR3 is TGCGCCAGCAGCTTGACGAGCGGAGGGAGCACAGATACGCAGTATTTT. The full variable domain, in which reference TRBV5-1 and TRBJ2-3 provide the parts outside the CDR3, is KAGVTQTPRYLIKTRGQQVTLSCSPISGHRSVSWYQQTPGQGLQFLFEYFSETQRNKGNFPGRFSGRQFSNSRSEMNVSTLELGDSALYLCASSLTSGGSTDTQYFGPGTRLTVL.

This clone was counted only a few times. This sequence joins TRBV7-9 and TRBJ1-3; 7 positions agree with TRBD1. V was pared by 2 bases and J by 8 bases, with 3 bases of the junction left unmatched. Germline V gene lookup returns CDR1 SEHNR and CDR2 FQNEAQ (reference sequence). The CDR3 consists of 13 residues. CDR3 nucleotide sequence: TGTGCCAGCAGCTTACGGCAGGGGGACACCATATATTTT. This encodes CASSLRQGDTIYF.

The rearrangement joins TRBV27 to TRBJ2-7; D is unresolved. Trimming shortened V by 4 bases and J by 6 bases, and 19 bases separated the two germline ends. This CDR3 spans 15 amino acids. Germline CDR1 and CDR2: MNHEY and SMNVEV (reference sequence). The CDR3 reads CASSSVATSASEQYF. The CDR3 DNA sequence: TGTGCCAGCAGTTCCGTAGCCACCAGCGCATCCGAGCAGTACTTC.

The chain is built from TRBV28 and TRBJ1-2, with D tentatively TRBD1 (5 bases). Germline V gene data show CDR1 as MDHEN and CDR2 as SYDVKM. V was clipped by 2 bases and J by 8 bases, with 9 bases between them. The CDR3 is 12 residues long. The CDR3 DNA reads TGTGCCAGCAGTTTAAGGACAAAGGGCTACACCTTC. Its protein is CASSLRTKGYTF.

The chain is built from TRBV7-3 and TRBJ1-1; D may be TRBD1 (6 bases). The CDR3 is made up of 16 amino acids. Trimming stripped 5 bases from V and 0 bases from J, with 16 bases between. The germline V gene encodes CDR1 SGHTA and CDR2 FQGTGA. The CDR3 spells CASSPRQDGLNTEAFF. The CDR3 nucleotides read TGTGCCAGCAGCCCAAGACAGGACGGGCTGAACACTGAAGCTTTCTTT.

The rearrangement uses TRBV14 and TRBJ2-7; D is possibly TRBD2 (6 bases). From germline, CDR1 is SGHDN and CDR2 FVKESK. The CDR3 has 15 residues. V dropped 1 base and J dropped 7 bases, with 17 bases sitting between them. This CDR3 reads CASSQVLGLGREQYF. DNA for the CDR3: TGTGCCAGCAGCCAAGTGTTGGGACTGGGGCGTGAGCAGTACTTC. Looking up the rest from reference TRBV14 and TRBJ2-7 gives the full variable domain: EAGVTQFPSHSVIEKGQTVTLRCDPISGHDNLYWYRRVMGKEIKFLLHFVKESKQDESGMPNNRFLAERTGGTYSTLKVQPAELEDSGVYFCASSQVLGLGREQYFGPGTRLTVT.

The rearrangement links TRBV2 to TRBJ2-7; 11 bases are a match to TRBD2. Germline values: CDR1 SNHLY, CDR2 FYNNEI. V shed 5 bases, J shed 0 bases, and the junction held 9 bases outside the gene matches. The CDR3 covers 17 residues. In nucleotides, the CDR3 is TGTGCCAGCAGTCAGACGGGACTAGCGGCTCCCTCCTACGAGCAGTACTTC. Amino acid sequence: CASSQTGLAAPSYEQYF. Full variable domain (missing parts from reference TRBV2 and TRBJ2-7): EPEVTQTPSHQVTQMGQEVILRCVPISNHLYFYWYRQILGQKVEFLVSFYNNEISEKSEIFDDQFSVERPDGSNFTLKIRSTKLEDSAMYFCASSQTGLAAPSYEQYFGPGTRLTVT.